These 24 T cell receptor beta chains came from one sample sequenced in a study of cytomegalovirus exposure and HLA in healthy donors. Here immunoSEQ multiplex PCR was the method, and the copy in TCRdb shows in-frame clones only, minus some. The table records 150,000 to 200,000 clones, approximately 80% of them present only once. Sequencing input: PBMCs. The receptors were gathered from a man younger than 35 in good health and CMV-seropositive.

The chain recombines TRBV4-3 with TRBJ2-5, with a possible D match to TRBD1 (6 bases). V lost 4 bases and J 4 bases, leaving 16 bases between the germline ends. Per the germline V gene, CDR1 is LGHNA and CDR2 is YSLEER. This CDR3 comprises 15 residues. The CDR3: CASSRGHRETETQYF. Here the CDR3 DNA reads TGCGCCAGCAGCCGAGGCCACAGGGAGACAGAGACCCAGTACTTC.

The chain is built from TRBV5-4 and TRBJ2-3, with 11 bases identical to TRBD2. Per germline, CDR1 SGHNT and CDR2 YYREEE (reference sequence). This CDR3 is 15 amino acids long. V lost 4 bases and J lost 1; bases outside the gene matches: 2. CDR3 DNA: TGTGCCAGCAGCCTACTAGCGGGAGGCACAGATACGCAGTATTTT. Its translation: CASSLLAGGTDTQYF.

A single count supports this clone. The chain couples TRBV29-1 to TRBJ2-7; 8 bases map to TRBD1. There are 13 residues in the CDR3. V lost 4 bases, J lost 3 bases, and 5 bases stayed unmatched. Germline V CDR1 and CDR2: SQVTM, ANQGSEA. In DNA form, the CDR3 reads TGCAGCGTTGGGGGGGACAGGTTCTACGAGCAGTACTTC. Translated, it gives CSVGGDRFYEQYF.

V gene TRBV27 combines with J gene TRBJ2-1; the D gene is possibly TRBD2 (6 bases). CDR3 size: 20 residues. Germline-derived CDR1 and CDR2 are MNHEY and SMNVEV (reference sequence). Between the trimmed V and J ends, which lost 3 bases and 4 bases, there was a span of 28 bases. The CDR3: CASSFKVIGSGALGYNEQFF. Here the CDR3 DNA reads TGTGCCAGCAGTTTCAAGGTTATAGGTAGCGGCGCCCTCGGGTACAATGAGCAGTTCTTC.

The CDR3 sequence: CASSWAILSSYEQYF. CDR3 coding DNA: TGTGCCAGCAGCTGGGCGATTTTGAGCTCCTACGAGCAGTACTTC. The rearrangement joins TRBV7-2 to TRBJ2-7; D call uncertain. Germline V gene lookup returns CDR1 SGHTA and CDR2 FQGNSA. The ends were cut back, 4 bases at V and 0 bases at J, with 13 bases in the middle. CDR3 length equals 15 residues.

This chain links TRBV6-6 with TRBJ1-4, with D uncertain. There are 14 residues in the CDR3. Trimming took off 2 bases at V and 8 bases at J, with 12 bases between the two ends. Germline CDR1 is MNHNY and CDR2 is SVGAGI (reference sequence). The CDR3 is CASSYGAVGEKLFF. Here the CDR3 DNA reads TGTGCCAGCAGTTACGGTGCGGTTGGGGAAAAACTGTTTTTT.

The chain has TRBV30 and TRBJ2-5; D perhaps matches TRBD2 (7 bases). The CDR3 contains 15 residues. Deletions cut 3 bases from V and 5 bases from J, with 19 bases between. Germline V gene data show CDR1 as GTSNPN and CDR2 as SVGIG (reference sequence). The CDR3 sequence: CAWSRRRGLRETQYF. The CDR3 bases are TGTGCCTGGAGCCGAAGGCGGGGGCTTCGCGAGACCCAGTACTTC. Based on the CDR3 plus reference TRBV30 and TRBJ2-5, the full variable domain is SQTIHQWPATLVQPVGSPLSLECTVEGTSNPNLYWYRQAAGRGLQLLFYSVGIGQISSEVPQNLSASRPQDRQFILSSKKLLLSDSGFYLCAWSRRRGLRETQYFGPGTRLLVL.

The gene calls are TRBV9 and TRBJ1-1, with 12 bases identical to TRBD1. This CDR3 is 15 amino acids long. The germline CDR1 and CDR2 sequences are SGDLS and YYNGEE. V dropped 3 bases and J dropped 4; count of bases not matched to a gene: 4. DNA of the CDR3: TGTGCCAGCAGCGCGGGACAGGGGGCGAGCACTGAAGCTTTCTTT. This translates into CASSAGQGASTEAFF.

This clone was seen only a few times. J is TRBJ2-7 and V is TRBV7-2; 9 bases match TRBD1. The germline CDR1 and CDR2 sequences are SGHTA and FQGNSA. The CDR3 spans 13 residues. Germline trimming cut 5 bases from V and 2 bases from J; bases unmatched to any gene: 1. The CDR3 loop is CASSRDRAYEQYF. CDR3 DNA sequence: TGTGCCAGCAGCCGGGACAGGGCCTACGAGCAGTACTTC. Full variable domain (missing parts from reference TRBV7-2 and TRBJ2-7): GAGVSQSPSNKVTEKGKDVELRCDPISGHTALYWYRQSLGQGLEFLIYFQGNSAPDKSGLPSDRFSAERTGGSVSTLTIQRTQQEDSAVYLCASSRDRAYEQYFGPGTRLTVT.

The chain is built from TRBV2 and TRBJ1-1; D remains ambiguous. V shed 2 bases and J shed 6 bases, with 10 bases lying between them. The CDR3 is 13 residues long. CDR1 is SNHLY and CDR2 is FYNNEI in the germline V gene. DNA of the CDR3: TGTGCCAGCAGTGAAAGGAGGGTCCCTGAAGCTTTCTTT. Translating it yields CASSERRVPEAFF.

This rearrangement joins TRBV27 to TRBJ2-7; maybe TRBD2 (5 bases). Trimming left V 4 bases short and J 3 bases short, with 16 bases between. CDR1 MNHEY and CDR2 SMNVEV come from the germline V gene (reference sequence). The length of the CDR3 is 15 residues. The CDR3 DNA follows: TGTGCCAGCAGTTCCCCTTCCTTCGGGGTCTACGAGCAGTACTTC. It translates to CASSSPSFGVYEQYF.

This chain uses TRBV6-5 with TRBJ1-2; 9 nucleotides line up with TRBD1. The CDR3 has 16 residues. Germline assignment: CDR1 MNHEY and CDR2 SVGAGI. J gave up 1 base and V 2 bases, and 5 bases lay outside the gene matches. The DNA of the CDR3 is TGTGCCAGCAGTTACGGGACAGGGAGGTATAACTATGGCTACACCTTC. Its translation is CASSYGTGRYNYGYTF.

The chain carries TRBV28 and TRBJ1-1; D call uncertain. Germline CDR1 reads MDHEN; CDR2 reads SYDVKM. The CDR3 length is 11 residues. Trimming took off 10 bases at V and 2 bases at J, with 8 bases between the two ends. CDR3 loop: CAIAGNTEAFF. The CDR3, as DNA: TGTGCCATCGCGGGAAACACTGAAGCTTTCTTT.

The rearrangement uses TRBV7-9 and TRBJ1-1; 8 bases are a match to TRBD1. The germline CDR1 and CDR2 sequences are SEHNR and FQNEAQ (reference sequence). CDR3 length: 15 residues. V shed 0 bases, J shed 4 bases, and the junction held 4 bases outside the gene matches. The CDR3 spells CASSLATGDRTEAFF. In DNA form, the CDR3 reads TGTGCCAGCAGCTTAGCGACAGGGGATCGCACTGAAGCTTTCTTT.

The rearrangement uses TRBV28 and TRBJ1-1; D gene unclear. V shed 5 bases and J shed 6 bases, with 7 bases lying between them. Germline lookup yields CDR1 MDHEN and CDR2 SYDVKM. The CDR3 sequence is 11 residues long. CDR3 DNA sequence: TGTGCCAGCAGTCAAGCCCCTGAAGCTTTCTTT. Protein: CASSQAPEAFF.

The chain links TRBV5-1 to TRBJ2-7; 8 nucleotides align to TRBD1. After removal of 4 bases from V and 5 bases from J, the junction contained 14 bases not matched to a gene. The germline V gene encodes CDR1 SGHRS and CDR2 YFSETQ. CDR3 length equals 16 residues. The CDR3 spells CASSLDPGQGVHEQYF. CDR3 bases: TGCGCCAGCAGCCTAGATCCCGGACAGGGTGTTCACGAGCAGTACTTC.

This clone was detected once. CDR3 sequence reads: CASSLESGSFEKLFF. The DNA of the CDR3 is TGTGCCAGCAGCTTAGAGTCAGGGTCGTTTGAAAAACTGTTTTTT. The J gene is TRBJ1-4, the V gene TRBV11-2; TRBD1 is a possible D gene (5 bases). V lost 0 bases to trimming and J lost 7 bases, with 12 bases between them. The CDR3 loop spans 15 amino acids. Germline loops: CDR1 SGHAT, CDR2 FQNNGV.

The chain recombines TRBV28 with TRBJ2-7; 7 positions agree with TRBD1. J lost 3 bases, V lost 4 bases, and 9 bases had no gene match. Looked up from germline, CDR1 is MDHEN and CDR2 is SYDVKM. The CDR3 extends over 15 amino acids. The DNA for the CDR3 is TGTGCCAGCAGTTCTAGGACAGGCCTAGACTACGAGCAGTACTTC. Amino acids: CASSSRTGLDYEQYF.

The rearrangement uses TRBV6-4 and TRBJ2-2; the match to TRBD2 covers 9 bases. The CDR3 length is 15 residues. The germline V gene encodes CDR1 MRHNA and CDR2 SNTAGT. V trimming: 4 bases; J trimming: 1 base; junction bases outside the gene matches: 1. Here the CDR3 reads CASSASGENTGELFF. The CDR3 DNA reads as TGTGCCAGCAGTGCTAGCGGGGAGAACACCGGGGAGCTGTTTTTT.

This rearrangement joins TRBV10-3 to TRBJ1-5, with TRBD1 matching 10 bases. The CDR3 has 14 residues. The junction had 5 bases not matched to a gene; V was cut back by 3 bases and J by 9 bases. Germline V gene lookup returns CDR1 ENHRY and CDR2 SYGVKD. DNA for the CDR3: TGTGCCATCAGTGAAGGACAGGGGGGAGTGCCCCAGCATTTT. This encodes CAISEGQGGVPQHF.

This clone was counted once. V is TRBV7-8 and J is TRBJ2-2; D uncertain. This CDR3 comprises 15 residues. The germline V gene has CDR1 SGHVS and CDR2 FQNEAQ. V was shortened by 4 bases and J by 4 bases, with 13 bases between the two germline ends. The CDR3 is CASSSRRSTTGELFF. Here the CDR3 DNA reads TGTGCCAGCAGCTCTAGACGGTCGACCACCGGGGAGCTGTTTTTT.

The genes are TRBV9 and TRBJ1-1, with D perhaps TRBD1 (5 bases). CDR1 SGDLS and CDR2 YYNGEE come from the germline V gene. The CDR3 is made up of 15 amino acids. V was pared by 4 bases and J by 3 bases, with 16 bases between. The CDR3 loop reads CASSFMPGMDTEAFF. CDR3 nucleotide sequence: TGTGCCAGCAGCTTCATGCCAGGGATGGACACTGAAGCTTTCTTT.

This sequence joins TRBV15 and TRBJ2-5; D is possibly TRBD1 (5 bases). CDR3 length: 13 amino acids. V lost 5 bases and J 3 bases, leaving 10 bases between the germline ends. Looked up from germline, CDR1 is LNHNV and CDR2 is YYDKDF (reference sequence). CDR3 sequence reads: CATSYDREETQYF. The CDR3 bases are TGTGCCACCAGCTATGACAGAGAAGAGACCCAGTACTTC.

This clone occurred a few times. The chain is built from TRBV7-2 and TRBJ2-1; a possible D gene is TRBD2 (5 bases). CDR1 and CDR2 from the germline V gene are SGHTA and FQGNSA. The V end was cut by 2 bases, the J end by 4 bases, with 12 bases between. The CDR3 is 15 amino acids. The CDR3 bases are TGTGCCAGCAGCTTAAGTGGCGGGCCATACAATGAGCAGTTCTTC. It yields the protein CASSLSGGPYNEQFF.